This T cell receptor beta chain was obtained from a study of blood T cell repertoires in COVID-19. Study overall: Spain, Italy and the United States supplied samples that represented acute and convalescent COVID-19. Nucleic acid was either cDNA or gDNA, and it came from T cells, B-cell-depleted T cells, or PBMCs.

Original data processing: Estimation of nucleated cell counts was performed using reference gene primer amplification. Sequenced by immunoSEQ multiplex PCR; TCRdb stores in-frame clones only, minus some. V, J and clone size were drawn from that table, and D and trimming were deduced from the DNA. The top ten hold 4% to 6.5% of the sample, which has roughly 35,000 clones, over 90% seen once. The origin of this receptor is a human donor in a cohort sampled during active COVID-19. The sequenced sample consisted of peripheral blood.

The CDR3 is CASSPQQGATNEKLFF. In DNA, the CDR3 is TGTGCCAGCTCACCACAGCAGGGTGCAACTAATGAAAAACTGTTTTTT. The chain couples TRBV18 to TRBJ1-4; possibly TRBD1 for D (5 bases). The CDR3 length is 16 residues. Trimming pared 1 base from V and 0 bases from J, leaving 9 bases between. Germline V gene sequence: CDR1 KGHSH, CDR2 LQKENI.